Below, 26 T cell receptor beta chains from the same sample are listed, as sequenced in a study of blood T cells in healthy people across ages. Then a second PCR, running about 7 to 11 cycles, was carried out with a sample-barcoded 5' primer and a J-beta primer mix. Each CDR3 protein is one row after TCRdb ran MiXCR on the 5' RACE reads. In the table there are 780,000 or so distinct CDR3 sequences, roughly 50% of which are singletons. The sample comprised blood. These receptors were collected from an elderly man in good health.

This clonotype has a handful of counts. CDR3 amino acids: CASSLASGPHNEQFF. The DNA for the CDR3 is TGCGCCAGCAGCTTAGCTAGCGGTCCCCACAATGAGCAGTTCTTC. This chain joins TRBV5-1 and TRBJ2-1, with 7 positions matching TRBD2. With 2 bases clipped from V and 5 bases from J, the junction kept 7 bases outside the gene matches. CDR1 SGHRS and CDR2 YFSETQ come from the germline V gene. This CDR3 has 15 residues. Full variable domain (remainder filled in from reference TRBV5-1 and TRBJ2-1): KAGVTQTPRYLIKTRGQQVTLSCSPISGHRSVSWYQQTPGQGLQFLFEYFSETQRNKGNFPGRFSGRQFSNSRSEMNVSTLELGDSALYLCASSLASGPHNEQFFGPGTRLTVL.

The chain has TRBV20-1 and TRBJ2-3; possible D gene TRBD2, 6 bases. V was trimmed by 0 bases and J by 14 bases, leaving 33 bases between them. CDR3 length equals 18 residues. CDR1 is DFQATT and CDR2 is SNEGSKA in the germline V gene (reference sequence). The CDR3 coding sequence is TGCAGTGCTAGAGATCGGGCGGCTGATAACCGGATGGGGGGATACGCGTATTTT. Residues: CSARDRAADNRMGGYAYF.

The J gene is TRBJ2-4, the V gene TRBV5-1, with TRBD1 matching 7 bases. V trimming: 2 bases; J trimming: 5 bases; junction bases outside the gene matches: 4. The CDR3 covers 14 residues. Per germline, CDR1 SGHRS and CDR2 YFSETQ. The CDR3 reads CASSLGGPQNIQYF. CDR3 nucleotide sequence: TGCGCCAGCAGCTTAGGGGGCCCCCAAAACATTCAGTACTTC.

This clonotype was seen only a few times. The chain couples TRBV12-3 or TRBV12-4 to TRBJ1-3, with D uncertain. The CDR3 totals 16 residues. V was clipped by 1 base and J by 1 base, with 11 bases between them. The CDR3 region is CASSLGEAGSGNTIYF. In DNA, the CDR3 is TGTGCCAGCAGTTTAGGAGAGGCGGGATCTGGAAACACCATATATTTT.

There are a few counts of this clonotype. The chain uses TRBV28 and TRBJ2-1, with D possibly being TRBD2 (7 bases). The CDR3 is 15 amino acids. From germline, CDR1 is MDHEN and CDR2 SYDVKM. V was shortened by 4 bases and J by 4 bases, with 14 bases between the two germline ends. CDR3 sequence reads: CASSSTGGRYNEQFF. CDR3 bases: TGTGCCAGCAGTTCTACGGGGGGCAGGTACAATGAGCAGTTCTTC. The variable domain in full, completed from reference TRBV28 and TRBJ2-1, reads DVKVTQSSRYLVKRTGEKVFLECVQDMDHENMFWYRQDPGLGLRLIYFSYDVKMKEKGDIPEGYSVSREKKERFSLILESASTNQTSMYLCASSSTGGRYNEQFFGPGTRLTVL.

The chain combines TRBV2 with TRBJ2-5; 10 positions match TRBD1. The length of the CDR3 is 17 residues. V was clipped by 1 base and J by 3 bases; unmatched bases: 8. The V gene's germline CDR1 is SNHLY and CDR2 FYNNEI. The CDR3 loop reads CASSEGHGQGVKETQYF. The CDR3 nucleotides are TGTGCCAGCAGTGAAGGCCACGGACAGGGGGTAAAAGAGACCCAGTACTTC.

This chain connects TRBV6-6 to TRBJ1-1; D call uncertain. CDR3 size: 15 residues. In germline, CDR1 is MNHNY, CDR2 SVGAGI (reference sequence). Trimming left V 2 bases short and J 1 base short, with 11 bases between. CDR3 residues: CASSYRTGSNTEAFF. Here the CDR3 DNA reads TGTGCCAGCAGTTACCGAACCGGGTCGAACACTGAAGCTTTCTTT.

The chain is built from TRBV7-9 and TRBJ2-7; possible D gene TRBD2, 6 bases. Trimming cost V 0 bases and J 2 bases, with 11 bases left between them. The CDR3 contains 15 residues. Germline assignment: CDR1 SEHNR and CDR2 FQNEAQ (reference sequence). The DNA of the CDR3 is TGTGCCAGCAGCTTAGCGGGACTTCGGACCTACGAGCAGTACTTC. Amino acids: CASSLAGLRTYEQYF. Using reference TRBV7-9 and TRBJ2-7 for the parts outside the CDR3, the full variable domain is DTGVSQNPRHKITKRGQNVTFRCDPISEHNRLYWYRQTLGQGPEFLTYFQNEAQLEKSRLLSDRFSAERPKGSFSTLEIQRTEQGDSAMYLCASSLAGLRTYEQYFGPGTRLTVT.

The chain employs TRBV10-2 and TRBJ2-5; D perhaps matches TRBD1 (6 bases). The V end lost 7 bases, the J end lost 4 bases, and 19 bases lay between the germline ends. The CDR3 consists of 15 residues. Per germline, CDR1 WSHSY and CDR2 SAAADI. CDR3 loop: CASTFGGLQGETQYF. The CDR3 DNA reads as TGCGCCAGCACGTTTGGTGGGTTACAGGGAGAGACCCAGTACTTC.

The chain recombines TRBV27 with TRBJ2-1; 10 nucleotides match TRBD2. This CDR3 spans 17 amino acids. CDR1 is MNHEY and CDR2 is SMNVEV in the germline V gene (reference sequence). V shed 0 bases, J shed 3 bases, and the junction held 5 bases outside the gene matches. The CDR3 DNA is TGTGCCAGCAGTTTATCGCTAGCGGGAGCCGTCTACAATGAGCAGTTCTTC. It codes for CASSLSLAGAVYNEQFF.

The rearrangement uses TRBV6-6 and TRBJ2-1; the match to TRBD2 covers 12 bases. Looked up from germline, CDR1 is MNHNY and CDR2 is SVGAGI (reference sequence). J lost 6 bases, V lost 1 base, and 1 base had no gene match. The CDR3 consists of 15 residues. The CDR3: CASSYLGLAGNEQFF. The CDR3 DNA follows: TGTGCCAGCAGTTACTTGGGACTAGCGGGCAATGAGCAGTTCTTC.

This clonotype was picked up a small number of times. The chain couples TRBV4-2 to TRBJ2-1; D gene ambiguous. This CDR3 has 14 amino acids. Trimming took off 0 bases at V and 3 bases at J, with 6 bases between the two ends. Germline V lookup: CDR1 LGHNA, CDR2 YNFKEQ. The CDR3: CASSQDRVYNEQFF. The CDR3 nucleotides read TGTGCCAGCAGCCAAGATCGGGTCTACAATGAGCAGTTCTTC.

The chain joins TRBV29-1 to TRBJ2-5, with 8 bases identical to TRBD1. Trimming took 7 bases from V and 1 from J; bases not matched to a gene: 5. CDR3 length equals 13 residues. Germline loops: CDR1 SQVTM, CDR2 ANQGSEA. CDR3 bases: TGCAGCGCTGAGACAGGGGTCCAAGAGACCCAGTACTTC. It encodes CSAETGVQETQYF. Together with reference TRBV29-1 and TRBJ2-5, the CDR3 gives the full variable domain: SAVISQKPSRDICQRGTSLTIQCQVDSQVTMMFWYRQQPGQSLTLIATANQGSEATYESGFVIDKFPISRPNLTFSTLTVSNMSPEDSSIYLCSAETGVQETQYFGPGTRLLVL.

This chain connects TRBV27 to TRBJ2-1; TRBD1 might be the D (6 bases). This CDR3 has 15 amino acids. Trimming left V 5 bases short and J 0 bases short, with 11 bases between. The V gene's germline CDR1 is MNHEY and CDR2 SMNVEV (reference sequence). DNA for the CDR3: TGTGCCAGCAGTCAGGGGCTCAGCTCCTACAATGAGCAGTTCTTC. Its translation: CASSQGLSSYNEQFF.

CDR3 bases: TGTGCCAGCAGCTTATGGGGGGGGACAAATCCTAATGAAAAACTGTTTTTT. This gives the protein CASSLWGGTNPNEKLFF. This chain links TRBV7-2 with TRBJ1-4; D may be TRBD1 (6 bases). Germline V gene data show CDR1 as SGHTA and CDR2 as FQGNSA. Trimming took off 2 bases at V and 3 bases at J, with 16 bases between the two ends. CDR3 length: 17 residues.

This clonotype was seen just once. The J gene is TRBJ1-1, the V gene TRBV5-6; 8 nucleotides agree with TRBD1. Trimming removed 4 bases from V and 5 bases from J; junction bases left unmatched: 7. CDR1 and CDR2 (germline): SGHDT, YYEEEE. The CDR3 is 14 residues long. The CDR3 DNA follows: TGTGCCAGCAGCAAAGGACAGGGAAGGACTGAAGCTTTCTTT. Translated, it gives CASSKGQGRTEAFF.

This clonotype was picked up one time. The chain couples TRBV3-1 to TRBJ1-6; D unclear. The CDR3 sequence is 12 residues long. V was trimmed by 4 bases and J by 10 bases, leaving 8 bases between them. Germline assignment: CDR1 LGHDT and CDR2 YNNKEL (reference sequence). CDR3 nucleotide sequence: TGTGCCAGCAGCCTTAATGCCTCACCCCTCCACTTT. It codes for CASSLNASPLHF.

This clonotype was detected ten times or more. CDR3 region: CSVEQGQETQYF. The CDR3, as DNA: TGCAGCGTCGAACAGGGTCAGGAGACCCAGTACTTC. The chain joins TRBV29-1 to TRBJ2-5, with a possible D match to TRBD1 (6 bases). V lost 6 bases and J lost 5, with 13 bases in between. This CDR3 is built from 12 residues. Germline-derived CDR1 and CDR2 are SQVTM and ANQGSEA.

The CDR3 DNA reads TGCAGTGCTAGTCCCCTGGCTAGCGGGAGGGGCTCCTACGAGCAGTACTTC. Translating gives CSASPLASGRGSYEQYF. The chain recombines TRBV20-1 with TRBJ2-7, with 12 nucleotides matching TRBD2. This CDR3 is 17 amino acids long. CDR1 DFQATT and CDR2 SNEGSKA come from the germline V gene (reference sequence). J was trimmed by 0 bases and V by 3 bases; bases with no gene match: 9.

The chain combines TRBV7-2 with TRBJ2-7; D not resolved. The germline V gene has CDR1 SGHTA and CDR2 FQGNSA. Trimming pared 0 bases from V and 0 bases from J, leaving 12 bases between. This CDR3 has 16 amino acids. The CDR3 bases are TGTGCCAGCAGCTTAGCGGTCCCTGCTAGCTCCTACGAGCAGTACTTC. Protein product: CASSLAVPASSYEQYF.

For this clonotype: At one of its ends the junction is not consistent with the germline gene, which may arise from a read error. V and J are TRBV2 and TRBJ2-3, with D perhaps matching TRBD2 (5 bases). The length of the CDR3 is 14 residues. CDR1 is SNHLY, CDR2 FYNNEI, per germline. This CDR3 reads CVSTLWTSTDTQYF. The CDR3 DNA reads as TGTGTCAGCACCCTATGGACTAGCACAGATACGCAGTATTTT.

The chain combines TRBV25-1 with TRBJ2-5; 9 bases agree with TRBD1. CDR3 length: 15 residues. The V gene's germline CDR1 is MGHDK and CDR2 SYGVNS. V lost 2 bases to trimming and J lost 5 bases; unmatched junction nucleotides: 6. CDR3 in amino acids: CASSEVTGGAETQYF. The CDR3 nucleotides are TGTGCCAGCAGTGAAGTCACAGGGGGCGCGGAGACCCAGTACTTC.

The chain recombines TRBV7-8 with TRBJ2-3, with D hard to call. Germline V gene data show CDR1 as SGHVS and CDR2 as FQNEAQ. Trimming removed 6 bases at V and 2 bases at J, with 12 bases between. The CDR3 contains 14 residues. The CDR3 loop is CASSQAPATDTQYF. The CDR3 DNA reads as TGTGCCAGCAGTCAGGCCCCGGCCACAGATACGCAGTATTTT.

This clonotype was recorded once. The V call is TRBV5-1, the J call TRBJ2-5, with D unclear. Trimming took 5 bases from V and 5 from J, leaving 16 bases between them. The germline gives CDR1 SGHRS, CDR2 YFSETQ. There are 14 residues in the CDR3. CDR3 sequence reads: CASRPSAGGETQYF. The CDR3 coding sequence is TGCGCCAGCAGACCTTCAGCCGGTGGGGAGACCCAGTACTTC.

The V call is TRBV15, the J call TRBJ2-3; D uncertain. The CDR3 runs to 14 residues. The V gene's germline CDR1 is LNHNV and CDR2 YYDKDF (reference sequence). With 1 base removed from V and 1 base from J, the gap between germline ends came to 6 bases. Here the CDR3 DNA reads TGTGCCACCAGCAGAGCATCGGGCACAGATACGCAGTATTTT. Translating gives CATSRASGTDTQYF.

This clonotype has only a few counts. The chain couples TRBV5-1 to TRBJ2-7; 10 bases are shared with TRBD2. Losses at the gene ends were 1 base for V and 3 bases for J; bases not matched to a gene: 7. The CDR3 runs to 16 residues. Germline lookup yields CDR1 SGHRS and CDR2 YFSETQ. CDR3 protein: CASSLTGTSVIYEQYF. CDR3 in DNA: TGCGCCAGCAGCTTGACTGGGACTAGCGTTATCTACGAGCAGTACTTC.